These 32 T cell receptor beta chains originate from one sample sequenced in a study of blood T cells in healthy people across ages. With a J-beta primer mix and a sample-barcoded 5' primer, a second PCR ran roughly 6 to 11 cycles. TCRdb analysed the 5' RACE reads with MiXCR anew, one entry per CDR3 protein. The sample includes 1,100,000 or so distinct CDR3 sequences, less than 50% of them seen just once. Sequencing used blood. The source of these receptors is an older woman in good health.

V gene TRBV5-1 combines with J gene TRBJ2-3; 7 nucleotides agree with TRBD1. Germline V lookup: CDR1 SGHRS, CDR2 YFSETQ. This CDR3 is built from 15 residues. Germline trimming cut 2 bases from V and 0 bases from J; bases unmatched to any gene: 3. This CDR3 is CASSFGDSSTDTQYF. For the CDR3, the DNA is TGCGCCAGCAGCTTTGGGGACAGTAGCACAGATACGCAGTATTTT.

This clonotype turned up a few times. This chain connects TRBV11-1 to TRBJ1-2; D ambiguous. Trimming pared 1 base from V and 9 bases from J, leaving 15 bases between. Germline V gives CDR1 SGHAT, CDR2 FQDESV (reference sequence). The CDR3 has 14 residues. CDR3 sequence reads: CASSLVAAQPSYTF. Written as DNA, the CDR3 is TGTGCCAGCAGCTTAGTGGCGGCCCAACCCAGCTACACCTTC.

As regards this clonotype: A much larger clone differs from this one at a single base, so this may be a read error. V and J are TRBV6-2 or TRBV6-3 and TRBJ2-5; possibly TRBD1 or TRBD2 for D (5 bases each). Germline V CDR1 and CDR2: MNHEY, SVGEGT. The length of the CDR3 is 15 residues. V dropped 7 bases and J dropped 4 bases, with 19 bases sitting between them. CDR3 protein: CASISAEGRPETQYF. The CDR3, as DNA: TGTGCCAGCATATCCGCAGAGGGACGTCCAGAGACCCAGTACTTC.

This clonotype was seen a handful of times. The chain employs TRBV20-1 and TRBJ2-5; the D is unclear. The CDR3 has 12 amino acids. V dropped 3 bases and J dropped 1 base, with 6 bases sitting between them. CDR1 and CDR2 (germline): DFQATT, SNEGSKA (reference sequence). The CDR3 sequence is CSARGIQETQYF. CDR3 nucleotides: TGCAGTGCTAGGGGTATCCAAGAGACCCAGTACTTC.

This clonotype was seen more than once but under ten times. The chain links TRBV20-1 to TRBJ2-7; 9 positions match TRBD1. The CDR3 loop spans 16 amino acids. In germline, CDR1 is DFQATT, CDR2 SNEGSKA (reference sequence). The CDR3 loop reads CSCPGTGILRTYEQYF. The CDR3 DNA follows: TGCAGCTGCCCGGGGACAGGGATTTTAAGGACCTACGAGCAGTACTTC.

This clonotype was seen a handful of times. CDR3 region: CASSVTGVGQPQHF. The CDR3 DNA reads TGTGCCAGCAGCGTGACAGGGGTGGGACAGCCCCAGCATTTT. The chain has TRBV7-3 and TRBJ1-5; 8 bases line up with TRBD1. Trimming removed 5 bases from V and 7 bases from J; junction bases left unmatched: 7. The CDR3 spans 14 residues. Germline assignment: CDR1 SGHTA and CDR2 FQGTGA.

The CDR3 region has the DNA TGTGCCAGCAGTTTATTTATTTCCGGCGGATCTGGGGCCAACGTCCTGACTTTC. Translation: CASSLFISGGSGANVLTF. The genes are TRBV28 and TRBJ2-6; D call uncertain. Germline CDR1 MDHEN, CDR2 SYDVKM. V lost 1 base to trimming and J lost 1 base, with 14 bases between them. This CDR3 is built from 18 residues.

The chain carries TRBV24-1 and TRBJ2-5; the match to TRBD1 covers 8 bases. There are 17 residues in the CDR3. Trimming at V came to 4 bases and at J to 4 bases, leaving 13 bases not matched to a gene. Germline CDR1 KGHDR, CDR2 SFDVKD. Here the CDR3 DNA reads TGTGCCACCAGTGACGACCGCAGGGGGCCACCCTCAGAGACCCAGTACTTC. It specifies CATSDDRRGPPSETQYF.

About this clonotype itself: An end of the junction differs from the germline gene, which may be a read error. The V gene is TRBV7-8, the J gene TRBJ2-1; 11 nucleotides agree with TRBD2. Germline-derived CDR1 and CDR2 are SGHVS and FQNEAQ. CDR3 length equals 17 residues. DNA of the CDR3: TGTGCCAGCAGCTTCTTAATAGCGGGAGGGCCTGACAATGAGCAGTTCTTT. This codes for CASSFLIAGGPDNEQFF.

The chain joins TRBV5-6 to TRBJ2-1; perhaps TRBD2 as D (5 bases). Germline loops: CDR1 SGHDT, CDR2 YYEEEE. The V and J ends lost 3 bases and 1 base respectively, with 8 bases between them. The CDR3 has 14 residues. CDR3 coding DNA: TGTGCCAGCAGCTGGCTAGCTTCCTACAATGAGCAGTTCTTC. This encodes CASSWLASYNEQFF.

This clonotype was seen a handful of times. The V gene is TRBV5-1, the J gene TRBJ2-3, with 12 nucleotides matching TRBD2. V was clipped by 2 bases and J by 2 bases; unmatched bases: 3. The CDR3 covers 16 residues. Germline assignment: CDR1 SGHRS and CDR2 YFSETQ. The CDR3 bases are TGCGCCAGCAGCTTCGGACTAGCGGGAAACACAGATACGCAGTATTTT. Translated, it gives CASSFGLAGNTDTQYF.

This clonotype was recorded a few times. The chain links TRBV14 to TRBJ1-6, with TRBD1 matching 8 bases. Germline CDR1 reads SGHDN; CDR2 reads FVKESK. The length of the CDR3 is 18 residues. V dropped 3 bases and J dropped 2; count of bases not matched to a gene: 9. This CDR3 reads CASSHGQGGSPYNSPLHF. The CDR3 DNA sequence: TGTGCCAGCAGCCATGGACAGGGTGGTTCCCCCTATAATTCACCCCTCCACTTT.

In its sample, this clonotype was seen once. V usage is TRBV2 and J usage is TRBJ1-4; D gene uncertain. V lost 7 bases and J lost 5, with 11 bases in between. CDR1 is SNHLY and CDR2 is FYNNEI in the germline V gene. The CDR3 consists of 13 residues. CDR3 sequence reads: CASIGDFNEKLFF. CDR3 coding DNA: TGTGCCAGCATAGGAGACTTCAATGAAAAACTGTTTTTT.

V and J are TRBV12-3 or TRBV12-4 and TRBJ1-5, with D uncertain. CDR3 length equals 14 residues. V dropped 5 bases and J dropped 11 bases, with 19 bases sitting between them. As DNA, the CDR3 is TGTGCCAGCAGTCCAGACTCCCAACTTAGGGCCCAGCATTTT. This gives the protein CASSPDSQLRAQHF.

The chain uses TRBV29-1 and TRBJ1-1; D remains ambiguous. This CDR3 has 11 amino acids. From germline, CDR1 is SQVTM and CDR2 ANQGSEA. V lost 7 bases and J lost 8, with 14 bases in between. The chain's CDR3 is CSASEEPEAFF. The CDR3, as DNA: TGCAGCGCCTCGGAGGAGCCCGAAGCTTTCTTT.

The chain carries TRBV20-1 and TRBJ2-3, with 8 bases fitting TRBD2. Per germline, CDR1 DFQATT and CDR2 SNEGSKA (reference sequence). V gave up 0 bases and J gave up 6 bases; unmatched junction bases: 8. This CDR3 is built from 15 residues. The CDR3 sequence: CSARDPSGGPDTQYF. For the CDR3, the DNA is TGCAGTGCTAGAGATCCGTCGGGAGGGCCGGATACGCAGTATTTT.

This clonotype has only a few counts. CDR3 DNA sequence: TGTGCCAGCAGTCACGACAGGGTGCTAGCCAAAAACATTCAGTACTTC. It specifies CASSHDRVLAKNIQYF. V usage is TRBV21-1 and J usage is TRBJ2-4; the D call TRBD1 from the table was never checked on the DNA. TRBV21-1 is tagged as a pseudogene. The CDR3 loop spans 16 amino acids.

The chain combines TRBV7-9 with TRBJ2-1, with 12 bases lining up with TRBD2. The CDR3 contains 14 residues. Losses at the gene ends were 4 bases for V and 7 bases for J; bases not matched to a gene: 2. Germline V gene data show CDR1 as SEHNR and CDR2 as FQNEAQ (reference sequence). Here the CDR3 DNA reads TGTGCCAGCAGCTCAACTAGCGGGAGGAATGAGCAGTTCTTC. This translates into CASSSTSGRNEQFF.

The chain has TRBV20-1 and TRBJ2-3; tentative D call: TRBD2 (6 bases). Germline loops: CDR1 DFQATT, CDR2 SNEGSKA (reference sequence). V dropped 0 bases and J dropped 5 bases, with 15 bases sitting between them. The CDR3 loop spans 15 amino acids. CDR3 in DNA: TGCAGTGCTAGAGATCTTTCGCCGGGAGTAGATACGCAGTATTTT. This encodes CSARDLSPGVDTQYF.

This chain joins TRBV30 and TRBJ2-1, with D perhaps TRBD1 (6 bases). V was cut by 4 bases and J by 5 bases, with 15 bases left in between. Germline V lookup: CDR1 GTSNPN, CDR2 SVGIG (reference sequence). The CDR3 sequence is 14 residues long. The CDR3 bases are TGTGCCTGGATCAACCACGAGGGGGACAATGAGCAGTTCTTC. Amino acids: CAWINHEGDNEQFF.

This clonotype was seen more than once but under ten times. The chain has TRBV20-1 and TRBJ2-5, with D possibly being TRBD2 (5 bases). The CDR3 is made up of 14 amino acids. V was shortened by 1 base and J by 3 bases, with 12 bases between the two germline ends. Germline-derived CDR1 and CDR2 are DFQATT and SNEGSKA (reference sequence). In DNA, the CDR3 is TGCAGTGCTAGAGCCGGACTGGCGGAAGAGACCCAGTACTTC. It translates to CSARAGLAEETQYF.

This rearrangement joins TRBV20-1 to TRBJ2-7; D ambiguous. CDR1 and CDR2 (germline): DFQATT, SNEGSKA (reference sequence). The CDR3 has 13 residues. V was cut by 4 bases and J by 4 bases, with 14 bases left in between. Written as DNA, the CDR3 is TGCAGTGCTAATTTGCGTTCTTCATACGAGCAGTACTTC. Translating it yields CSANLRSSYEQYF.

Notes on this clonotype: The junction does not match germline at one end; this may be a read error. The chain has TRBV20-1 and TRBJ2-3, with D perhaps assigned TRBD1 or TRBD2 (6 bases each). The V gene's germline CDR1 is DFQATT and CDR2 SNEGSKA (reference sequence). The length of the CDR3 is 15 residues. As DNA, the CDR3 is TGCAGTGCTCCTCGGTGGGACACTAGCATAGATACGCAGTATTTT. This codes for CSAPRWDTSIDTQYF.

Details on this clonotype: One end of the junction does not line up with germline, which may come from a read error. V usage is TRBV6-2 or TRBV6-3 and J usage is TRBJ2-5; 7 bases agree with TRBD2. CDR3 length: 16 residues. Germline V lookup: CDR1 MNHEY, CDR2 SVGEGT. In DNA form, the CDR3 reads TGTGCTAGCAGTCGCACCACTAGCGCGACGGGTAATGAGCAGTACTTC. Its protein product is CASSRTTSATGNEQYF.

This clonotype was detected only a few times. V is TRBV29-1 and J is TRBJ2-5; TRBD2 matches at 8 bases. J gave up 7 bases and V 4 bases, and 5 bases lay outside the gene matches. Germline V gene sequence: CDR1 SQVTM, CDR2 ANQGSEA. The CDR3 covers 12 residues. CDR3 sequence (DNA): TGCAGCGTTGTGGGCAGCGGGGGGACCCAGTACTTC. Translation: CSVVGSGGTQYF. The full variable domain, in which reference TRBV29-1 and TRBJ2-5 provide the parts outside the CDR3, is SAVISQKPSRDICQRGTSLTIQCQVDSQVTMMFWYRQQPGQSLTLIATANQGSEATYESGFVIDKFPISRPNLTFSTLTVSNMSPEDSSIYLCSVVGSGGTQYFGPGTRLLVL.

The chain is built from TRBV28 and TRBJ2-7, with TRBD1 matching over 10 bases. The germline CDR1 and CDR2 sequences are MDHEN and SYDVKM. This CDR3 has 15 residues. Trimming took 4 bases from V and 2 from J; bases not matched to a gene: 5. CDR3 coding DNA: TGTGCCAGCAGTTACGGACAGGGGGGGACCTACGAGCAGTACTTC. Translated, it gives CASSYGQGGTYEQYF.

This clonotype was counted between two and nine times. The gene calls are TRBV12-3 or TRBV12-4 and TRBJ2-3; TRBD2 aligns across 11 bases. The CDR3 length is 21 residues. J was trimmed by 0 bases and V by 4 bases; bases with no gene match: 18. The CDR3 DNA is TGTGCCAGCAGTTCCCTAAGTGAGTCGGGACTAGCGGCCCGAAGCACAGATACGCAGTATTTT. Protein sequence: CASSSLSESGLAARSTDTQYF.

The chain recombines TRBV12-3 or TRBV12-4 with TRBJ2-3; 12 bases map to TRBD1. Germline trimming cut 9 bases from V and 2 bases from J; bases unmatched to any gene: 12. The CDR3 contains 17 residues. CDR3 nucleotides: TGTGCCAGGGCCGCCGGGACAGGGGGCGCCGACACAGATACGCAGTATTTT. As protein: CARAAGTGGADTDTQYF.

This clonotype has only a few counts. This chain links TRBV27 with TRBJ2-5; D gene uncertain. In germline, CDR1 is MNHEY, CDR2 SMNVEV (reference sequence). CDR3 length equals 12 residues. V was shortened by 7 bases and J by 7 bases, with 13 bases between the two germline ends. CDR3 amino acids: CASTSPPGTQYF. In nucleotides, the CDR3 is TGTGCCAGCACCTCCCCTCCGGGGACCCAGTACTTC.

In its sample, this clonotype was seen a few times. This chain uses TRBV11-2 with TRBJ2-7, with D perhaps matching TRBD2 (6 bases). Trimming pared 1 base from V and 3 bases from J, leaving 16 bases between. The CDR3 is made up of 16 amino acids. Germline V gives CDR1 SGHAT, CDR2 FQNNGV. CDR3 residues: CASSLVLGGVSYEQYF. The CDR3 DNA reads TGTGCCAGCAGCTTAGTGCTCGGCGGGGTCAGCTACGAGCAGTACTTC. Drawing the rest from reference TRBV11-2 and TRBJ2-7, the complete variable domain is EAGVAQSPRYKIIEKRQSVAFWCNPISGHATLYWYQQILGQGPKLLIQFQNNGVVDDSQLPKDRFSAERLKGVDSTLKIQPAKLEDSAVYLCASSLVLGGVSYEQYFGPGTRLTVT.

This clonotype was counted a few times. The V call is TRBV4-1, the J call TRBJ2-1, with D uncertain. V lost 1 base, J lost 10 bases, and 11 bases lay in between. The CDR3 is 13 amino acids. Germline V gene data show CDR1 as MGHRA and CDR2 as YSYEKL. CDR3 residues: CASSQGELGEQFF. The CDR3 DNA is TGCGCCAGCAGCCAAGGAGAGTTGGGGGAGCAGTTCTTC.

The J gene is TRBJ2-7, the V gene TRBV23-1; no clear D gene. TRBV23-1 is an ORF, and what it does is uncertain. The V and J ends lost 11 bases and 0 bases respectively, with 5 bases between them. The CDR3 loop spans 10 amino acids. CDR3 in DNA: TGCGCCCCCAGCTCCTACGAGCAGTACTTC. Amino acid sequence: CAPSSYEQYF.